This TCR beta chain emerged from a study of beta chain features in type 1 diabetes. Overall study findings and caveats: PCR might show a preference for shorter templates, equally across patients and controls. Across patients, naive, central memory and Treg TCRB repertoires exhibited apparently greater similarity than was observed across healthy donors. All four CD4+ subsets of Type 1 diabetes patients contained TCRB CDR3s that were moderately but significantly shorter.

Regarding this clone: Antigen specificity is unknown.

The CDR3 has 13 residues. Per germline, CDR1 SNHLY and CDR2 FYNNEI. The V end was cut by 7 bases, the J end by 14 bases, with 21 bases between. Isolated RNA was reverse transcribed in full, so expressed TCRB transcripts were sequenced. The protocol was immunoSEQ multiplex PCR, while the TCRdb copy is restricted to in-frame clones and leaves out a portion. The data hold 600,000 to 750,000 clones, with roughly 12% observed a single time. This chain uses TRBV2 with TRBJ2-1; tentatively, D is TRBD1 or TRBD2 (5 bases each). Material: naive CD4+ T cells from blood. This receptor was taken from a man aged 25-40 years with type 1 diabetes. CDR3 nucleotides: TGTGCCAGCAATCAAATGTCGGGGACGTCGGAGTTCTTC. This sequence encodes CASNQMSGTSEFF.